These 23 T cell receptor beta chains came from one sample sequenced in a study of control samples from healthy donors and cancer patients. TCRdb's copy holds only in-frame clones and misses some; the assay was immunoSEQ multiplex PCR. The sample lists some 150,000 clones; 96% were seen once. Sequencing used blood. The receptors stem from a woman in her 30s in good health.

The chain couples TRBV6-4 to TRBJ2-2; TRBD2 aligns across 7 bases. Germline trimming cut 3 bases from V and 4 bases from J; bases unmatched to any gene: 5. The CDR3 runs to 15 residues. Germline CDR1 MRHNA, CDR2 SNTAGT. CDR3: CASSETGGGTGELFF. The CDR3, as DNA: TGTGCCAGCAGTGAGACGGGAGGAGGCACCGGGGAGCTGTTTTTT.

This sequence joins TRBV29-1 and TRBJ1-2; TRBD1 matches 8 bases. Germline V gives CDR1 SQVTM, CDR2 ANQGSEA. The CDR3 is 14 amino acids. V shed 6 bases, J shed 5 bases, and the junction held 11 bases outside the gene matches. CDR3 DNA sequence: TGCAGCGTGGAAACCGGAGACAGGGGATATGGCTACACCTTC. The encoded protein is CSVETGDRGYGYTF.

The chain joins TRBV28 to TRBJ1-5, with no clear D. The CDR3 has 14 residues. Germline lookup yields CDR1 MDHEN and CDR2 SYDVKM. Between the trimmed V and J ends, which lost 8 bases and 1 base, there was a span of 12 bases. The CDR3 spells CASGLTLSNQPQHF. The CDR3 DNA follows: TGTGCCAGCGGATTAACCTTGAGCAATCAGCCCCAGCATTTT.

The table lists this clone with a count of one. DNA for the CDR3: TGTGCCAGCAGTACGGACAGGGGTCGGGACTATGGCTACACCTTC. The encoded protein is CASSTDRGRDYGYTF. V gene TRBV6-2 or TRBV6-3 combines with J gene TRBJ1-2; TRBD1 matches 9 bases. Per the germline V gene, CDR1 is MNHEY and CDR2 is SVGEGT. This CDR3 has 15 residues. Trimming removed 5 bases from V and 3 bases from J; junction bases left unmatched: 7.

The chain recombines TRBV25-1 with TRBJ2-7, with 7 bases aligning to TRBD2. CDR1 MGHDK and CDR2 SYGVNS come from the germline V gene. With V trimmed by 8 bases and J by 2 bases, 6 bases remained unmatched. The CDR3 runs 13 residues. The CDR3 region is CASLGLGPYEQYF. In DNA, the CDR3 is TGTGCCAGCCTCGGACTAGGACCCTACGAGCAGTACTTC.

The chain employs TRBV19 and TRBJ1-5, with D hard to call. Germline loops: CDR1 LNHDA, CDR2 SQIVND (reference sequence). V dropped 8 bases and J dropped 5 bases, with 10 bases sitting between them. The CDR3 is made up of 12 amino acids. CDR3 DNA: TGTGCCAGTTCTTCTGGGTATCAGCCCCAGCATTTT. Amino acids: CASSSGYQPQHF.

This chain's CDR3 is CASSSHEQFF. The CDR3 region has the DNA TGTGCCAGCAGTTCCCATGAGCAGTTCTTC. The chain uses TRBV28 and TRBJ2-1, with D uncertain. Germline CDR1 reads MDHEN; CDR2 reads SYDVKM. Trimming cost V 4 bases and J 8 bases, with 3 bases left between them. The CDR3 has 10 residues.

The chain combines TRBV4-1 with TRBJ2-2; tentatively, D is TRBD1 (5 bases). This CDR3 has 15 amino acids. In germline, CDR1 is MGHRA, CDR2 YSYEKL. Trimming stripped 0 bases from V and 6 bases from J, with 11 bases between. CDR3 protein: CASSQDPQAPGELFF. As DNA, the CDR3 is TGCGCCAGCAGCCAAGATCCACAGGCCCCCGGGGAGCTGTTTTTT.

The rearrangement links TRBV10-3 to TRBJ1-2, with 8 bases aligning to TRBD1. This CDR3 has 14 amino acids. Germline V CDR1 and CDR2: ENHRY, SYGVKD. V gave up 2 bases and J gave up 5 bases; unmatched junction bases: 4. The CDR3 sequence is CAISEGQGSYGYTF. The CDR3 bases are TGTGCCATCAGTGAGGGACAGGGTTCTTATGGCTACACCTTC.

This clone was seen a few times. The V gene is TRBV15, the J gene TRBJ2-2, with D possibly TRBD2 on 5 matching bases. CDR1 and CDR2 (germline): LNHNV, YYDKDF (reference sequence). The CDR3 length is 16 residues. Trimming removed 0 bases from V and 7 bases from J, with 15 bases in between. Written as DNA, the CDR3 is TGTGCCACCAGCAGAGAGGGAGATAGCTCCGGCGGGGAGCTGTTTTTT. Amino acid sequence: CATSREGDSSGGELFF.

This chain connects TRBV11-2 to TRBJ2-7; D unclear. The length of the CDR3 is 13 residues. The germline V and J ends were trimmed by 5 bases and 4 bases, with 12 bases remaining between them. Germline CDR1 and CDR2: SGHAT and FQNNGV. CDR3 nucleotide sequence: TGTGCCAGCAGCCCCCGTTTCCCTTACGAGCAGTACTTC. Protein sequence: CASSPRFPYEQYF.

The V call is TRBV20-1, the J call TRBJ2-7; D gene unclear. This CDR3 is built from 11 residues. Germline lookup yields CDR1 DFQATT and CDR2 SNEGSKA (reference sequence). V lost 4 bases, J lost 3 bases, and 7 bases lay in between. The CDR3 nucleotides read TGCAGTGCTAATGCGCTCTACGAGCAGTACTTC. Protein product: CSANALYEQYF.

The chain carries TRBV6-5 and TRBJ2-7; a possible D gene is TRBD2 (6 bases). The CDR3 contains 12 residues. The V gene lost 6 bases and the J gene lost 6 bases, with 12 bases spanning the gap. Germline CDR1 and CDR2: MNHEY and SVGAGI. CDR3 amino acids: CASRRLEGEQYF. The DNA of the CDR3 is TGTGCCAGCAGGAGACTAGAGGGCGAGCAGTACTTC.

V and J are TRBV5-1 and TRBJ2-5; TRBD2 aligns across 7 bases. Germline assignment: CDR1 SGHRS and CDR2 YFSETQ. The CDR3 is made up of 15 amino acids. J was trimmed by 1 base and V by 4 bases; bases with no gene match: 7. DNA of the CDR3: TGCGCCAGCAGCCGGGCGGGGGAGACCCAAGAGACCCAGTACTTC. This translates into CASSRAGETQETQYF.

The chain uses TRBV5-1 and TRBJ2-1, with TRBD1 identical over 7 bases. This CDR3 region has 14 residues. Germline V gives CDR1 SGHRS, CDR2 YFSETQ. With V trimmed by 1 base and J by 5 bases, 3 bases remained unmatched. For the CDR3, the DNA is TGCGCCAGCAGCTTGACAGGGGCTCACAATGAGCAGTTCTTC. Amino acid sequence: CASSLTGAHNEQFF. Based on the CDR3 plus reference TRBV5-1 and TRBJ2-1, the full variable domain is KAGVTQTPRYLIKTRGQQVTLSCSPISGHRSVSWYQQTPGQGLQFLFEYFSETQRNKGNFPGRFSGRQFSNSRSEMNVSTLELGDSALYLCASSLTGAHNEQFFGPGTRLTVL.

The chain recombines TRBV24-1 with TRBJ1-5; the match to TRBD1 covers 7 bases. The CDR3 runs 16 residues. Germline V gives CDR1 KGHDR, CDR2 SFDVKD. With V trimmed by 7 bases and J by 6 bases, 14 bases remained unmatched. The CDR3, as DNA: TGTGCCACCAGGGGCGTGAGGGACAGAGGGCTTCAGCCCCAGCATTTT. It is translated as CATRGVRDRGLQPQHF.

This chain joins TRBV16 and TRBJ2-5; D not resolved. The CDR3 is made up of 15 amino acids. CDR1 KGHSY and CDR2 FQNENV come from the germline V gene. V was pared by 0 bases and J by 0 bases, with 8 bases between. CDR3 residues: CASSQSDPYQETQYF. The CDR3 coding sequence is TGTGCCAGCAGCCAATCTGACCCGTACCAAGAGACCCAGTACTTC.

The chain has TRBV9 and TRBJ2-3; D possibly corresponds to TRBD1 (6 bases). CDR1 is SGDLS and CDR2 is YYNGEE in the germline V gene. CDR3 length equals 14 residues. V was trimmed by 6 bases and J by 0 bases, leaving 11 bases between them. CDR3 loop: CASTPGASTDTQYF. CDR3 nucleotide sequence: TGTGCCAGCACCCCAGGGGCTAGCACAGATACGCAGTATTTT.

The V call is TRBV19, the J call TRBJ1-2; D ambiguous. Germline CDR1 is LNHDA and CDR2 is SQIVND (reference sequence). The CDR3 spans 12 residues. V lost 2 bases and J 9 bases, leaving 10 bases between the germline ends. The CDR3 is CASSINHWSYTF. CDR3 sequence (DNA): TGTGCCAGTAGTATAAACCATTGGAGCTACACCTTC.

CDR3 residues: CASSERLTANTEAFF. The CDR3 DNA sequence: TGTGCCAGCAGTGAACGTTTGACAGCGAACACTGAAGCTTTCTTT. V gene TRBV25-1 combines with J gene TRBJ1-1; tentative D call: TRBD1 (5 bases). This CDR3 is built from 15 residues. Per the germline V gene, CDR1 is MGHDK and CDR2 is SYGVNS. V was clipped by 2 bases and J by 1 base, with 11 bases between them.

J is TRBJ2-7 and V is TRBV20-1; weak D call: TRBD1 (5 bases). This CDR3 comprises 14 residues. Germline V gene lookup returns CDR1 DFQATT and CDR2 SNEGSKA (reference sequence). V gave up 3 bases and J gave up 2 bases, with 14 bases separating them. The CDR3 here is CSASRQTSTYEQYF. The CDR3 DNA sequence: TGCAGTGCTAGTAGACAGACTTCGACCTACGAGCAGTACTTC.

V usage is TRBV9 and J usage is TRBJ1-3; D is unresolved. The V and J ends lost 0 bases and 0 bases respectively, with 13 bases between them. CDR3 size: 17 residues. The germline CDR1 and CDR2 sequences are SGDLS and YYNGEE. CDR3 nucleotide sequence: TGTGCCAGCAGCGTAGGAATAGGATTGATCTCTGGAAACACCATATATTTT. This codes for CASSVGIGLISGNTIYF.

The rearrangement links TRBV5-1 to TRBJ2-1, with TRBD1 matching over 8 bases. Unmatched junction bases numbered 11, after V lost 4 bases and J lost 5 bases. This CDR3 is 16 amino acids long. From germline, CDR1 is SGHRS and CDR2 YFSETQ. The CDR3 loop reads CASSHSRGTGNNEQFF. The CDR3 DNA follows: TGCGCCAGCAGCCATTCAAGGGGGACAGGCAACAATGAGCAGTTCTTC. The entire variable domain, with the rest obtained from reference TRBV5-1 and TRBJ2-1, is as follows: KAGVTQTPRYLIKTRGQQVTLSCSPISGHRSVSWYQQTPGQGLQFLFEYFSETQRNKGNFPGRFSGRQFSNSRSEMNVSTLELGDSALYLCASSHSRGTGNNEQFFGPGTRLTVL.